This TCR beta chain was profiled in a study of shared clonotypes between healthy human individuals. This CDR3 contains 15 residues. Germline V CDR1 and CDR2: SGHNT, YENEEA. Trimming took 1 base from V and 2 from J, leaving 10 bases between them. As to this clone: Its antigen remains unknown.

Here immunoSEQ multiplex PCR was the method, and the copy in TCRdb shows in-frame clones only, minus some. The sample includes millions of clones, around nine tenths of them seen just once. Study observations and caveats: Generation probability values for non-shared clonotypes were lower than those for clonotypes shared by all four donors. About 5% was the fraction of naive CD4 clonotypes found shared across a few donors. Limitation of the genetic and exposure-history diversity represented came from the few donors.

The sample consisted of naive CD4+ T cells sorted from blood. Subset meaning: CD45RA+ positively selected. This sequence joins TRBV11-3 and TRBJ2-3; D is undetermined. The receptor comes from a man aged 18 to 35 in good health. CDR3 sequence: CASSLGVGNTDTQYF. As DNA, the CDR3 is TGTGCCAGCAGCTTAGGGGTGGGGAACACAGATACGCAGTATTTT.